The 31 T cell receptor beta chains listed next were all sequenced from one sample in a study of T cell repertoires in cytomegalovirus infection. TCRdb re-called the reads through MiXCR, storing one row per CDR3 protein. This table holds approximately 250,000 distinct CDR3 sequences, approximately 22% found once. The source material was CD8+ T cells from PBMCs. Receptors were obtained from a human donor in good health (CMV status not recorded). Some clones in this sample may be carry-over from other donors' samples.

The table lists this clonotype with many counts. This chain connects TRBV7-8 to TRBJ2-1, with TRBD1 as a possible D gene (6 bases). This CDR3 has 14 residues. Trimming took off 5 bases at V and 6 bases at J, with 14 bases between the two ends. Germline values: CDR1 SGHVS, CDR2 FQNEAQ. CDR3 DNA: TGTGCCAGCAGCCCCCGGACAGCACTCAATGAGCAGTTCTTC. This gives the protein CASSPRTALNEQFF.

The chain recombines TRBV14 with TRBJ2-2, with D perhaps matching TRBD2 (6 bases). This CDR3 comprises 19 residues. V lost 0 bases and J lost 4, with 21 bases in between. Germline CDR1 is SGHDN and CDR2 is FVKESK. This chain's CDR3 is CASSQDRLAPVAGTGELFF. The DNA for the CDR3 is TGTGCCAGCAGCCAAGATAGGCTAGCGCCGGTGGCCGGCACCGGGGAGCTGTTTTTT.

At least ten counts were recorded for this clonotype. The chain recombines TRBV7-9 with TRBJ2-2; 7 bases are shared with TRBD2. V lost 5 bases and J lost 4; bases outside the gene matches: 7. The CDR3 extends over 15 amino acids. Germline V gene sequence: CDR1 SEHNR, CDR2 FQNEAQ (reference sequence). The CDR3 protein is CASSQGGRGTGELFF. In DNA form, the CDR3 reads TGTGCCAGCAGCCAGGGAGGGAGAGGCACCGGGGAGCTGTTTTTT.

This chain uses TRBV5-6 with TRBJ2-1; 10 bases line up with TRBD1. The CDR3 sequence is 16 residues long. The germline V gene has CDR1 SGHDT and CDR2 YYEEEE. J was trimmed by 2 bases and V by 3 bases; bases with no gene match: 5. CDR3 residues: CASSSSDRGPYNEQFF. The CDR3 nucleotides read TGTGCCAGCAGCTCCTCAGACAGGGGGCCCTACAATGAGCAGTTCTTC.

This clonotype showed up many times. The chain is built from TRBV10-3 and TRBJ2-3; 10 nucleotides agree with TRBD2. J gave up 2 bases and V 5 bases, and 4 bases lay outside the gene matches. CDR1 and CDR2 (germline): ENHRY, SYGVKD. The CDR3 length is 15 residues. In nucleotides, the CDR3 is TGTGCCATCAGTTCCGGGACTAGCGACACAGATACGCAGTATTTT. This gives the protein CAISSGTSDTDTQYF.

This chain connects TRBV20-1 to TRBJ2-2, with 9 bases that match TRBD1. Trimming at V came to 6 bases and at J to 3 bases, leaving 2 bases not matched to a gene. The V gene's germline CDR1 is DFQATT and CDR2 SNEGSKA (reference sequence). CDR3 length: 13 amino acids. The CDR3 spells CSARQGDTGELFF. The CDR3 DNA sequence: TGCAGTGCCCGACAGGGGGACACCGGGGAGCTGTTTTTT.

V gene TRBV11-1 combines with J gene TRBJ2-1; D unresolved. V lost 4 bases and J lost 0, with 19 bases in between. The CDR3 extends over 18 amino acids. CDR1 is SGHAT, CDR2 FQDESV, per germline (reference sequence). The CDR3 DNA follows: TGTGCCAGCAGCTCCCACGGCTCTGGGCTGAGCTCCTACAATGAGCAGTTCTTC. Amino acids: CASSSHGSGLSSYNEQFF. The whole variable domain, remainder taken from reference TRBV11-1 and TRBJ2-1, is EAEVAQSPRYKITEKSQAVAFWCDPISGHATLYWYRQILGQGPELLVQFQDESVVDDSQLPKDRFSAERLKGVDSTLKIQPAELGDSAMYLCASSSHGSGLSSYNEQFFGPGTRLTVL.

The chain links TRBV20-1 to TRBJ1-5, with TRBD1 identical over 7 bases. CDR1 DFQATT and CDR2 SNEGSKA come from the germline V gene (reference sequence). CDR3 length: 14 amino acids. V lost 0 bases to trimming and J lost 6 bases; unmatched junction nucleotides: 5. CDR3 nucleotides: TGCAGTGCTAGAGAGACAGGGAAAGGTCAGCCCCAGCATTTT. Its protein product is CSARETGKGQPQHF.

This rearrangement joins TRBV28 to TRBJ2-1; 7 nucleotides line up with TRBD2. V gave up 5 bases and J gave up 2 bases; unmatched junction bases: 18. CDR3 size: 19 residues. From germline, CDR1 is MDHEN and CDR2 SYDVKM. The CDR3 here is CASSPGRGVGGGAYNEQFF. The CDR3 DNA follows: TGTGCCAGCAGTCCTGGTCGGGGGGTGGGGGGTGGTGCCTACAATGAGCAGTTCTTC.

V gene TRBV7-8 combines with J gene TRBJ2-3; D might be TRBD2 (7 bases). This CDR3 region has 15 residues. V lost 2 bases, J lost 2 bases, and 11 bases lay in between. The germline V gene encodes CDR1 SGHVS and CDR2 FQNEAQ. The CDR3 sequence is CASSLRRGHTDTQYF. For the CDR3, the DNA is TGTGCCAGCAGCTTACGGCGGGGGCACACAGATACGCAGTATTTT.

This clonotype has at least ten counts. The rearrangement links TRBV7-2 to TRBJ2-3; TRBD1 is a possible D gene (6 bases). Germline V gene data show CDR1 as SGHTA and CDR2 as FQGNSA. The CDR3 runs to 15 residues. V gave up 5 bases and J gave up 0 bases, with 12 bases separating them. CDR3 loop: CASSLRDTSTDTQYF. CDR3 nucleotides: TGTGCCAGCAGCCTAAGGGACACAAGCACAGATACGCAGTATTTT.

This chain connects TRBV2 to TRBJ1-2; no firm D call. V lost 5 bases and J 3 bases, leaving 19 bases between the germline ends. Germline V gene sequence: CDR1 SNHLY, CDR2 FYNNEI. The CDR3 has 16 amino acids. Here the CDR3 reads CASSNRYTGTDYGYTF. CDR3 nucleotides: TGTGCCAGCAGTAACCGTTATACGGGTACGGACTATGGCTACACCTTC. The full variable domain, its missing parts supplied by reference TRBV2 and TRBJ1-2, is EPEVTQTPSHQVTQMGQEVILRCVPISNHLYFYWYRQILGQKVEFLVSFYNNEISEKSEIFDDQFSVERPDGSNFTLKIRSTKLEDSAMYFCASSNRYTGTDYGYTFGSGTRLTVV.

The V call is TRBV28, the J call TRBJ2-7; possibly TRBD1 for D (6 bases). The V end lost 9 bases, the J end lost 0 bases, and 15 bases lay between the germline ends. Per germline, CDR1 MDHEN and CDR2 SYDVKM. This CDR3 is built from 14 residues. CDR3 nucleotide sequence: TGTGCCAGTAGCAGACAGGACCCCTCCTACGAGCAGTACTTC. Residues: CASSRQDPSYEQYF.

With respect to this clonotype: This is likely a read error, given that the CDR3 carries no conserved phenylalanine or tryptophan at its end. V and J are TRBV28 and TRBJ1-1; D is ambiguous. The germline V and J ends were trimmed by 7 bases and 6 bases, with 9 bases remaining between them. This CDR3 region has 11 residues. Germline CDR1 MDHEN, CDR2 SYDVKM. Here the CDR3 reads CASMDPPEAFV. The CDR3 coding sequence is TGTGCCAGCATGGACCCCCCTGAAGCTTTCGTT.

In this sample, this clonotype turned up a few times. The V call is TRBV28, the J call TRBJ2-6; D is unclear. This CDR3 is 19 amino acids long. Per the germline V gene, CDR1 is MDHEN and CDR2 is SYDVKM. Trimming removed 5 bases from V and 0 bases from J, with 20 bases in between. CDR3 DNA: TGTGCCAGCAGTACGTTTGAGACACTACGTGACTCTGGGGCCAACGTCCTGACTTTC. Translated: CASSTFETLRDSGANVLTF.

J is TRBJ1-4 and V is TRBV28; D remains ambiguous. Germline CDR1 MDHEN, CDR2 SYDVKM. Trimming shortened V by 8 bases and J by 0 bases, and 13 bases separated the two germline ends. This CDR3 region has 15 residues. DNA for the CDR3: TGTGCCAGCGACGACGGTGATGCAACTAATGAAAAACTGTTTTTT. Amino acids: CASDDGDATNEKLFF.

This clonotype showed up just a few times. This rearrangement joins TRBV4-2 to TRBJ1-2; D might be TRBD1 (5 bases). The CDR3 runs 13 residues. Germline lookup yields CDR1 LGHNA and CDR2 YNFKEQ. The germline V and J ends were trimmed by 1 base and 7 bases, with 10 bases remaining between them. The CDR3: CASSQGQGSGYTF. The CDR3 bases are TGTGCCAGCAGCCAAGGGCAGGGTAGTGGCTACACCTTC.

The rearrangement uses TRBV5-4 and TRBJ2-3; D assignment may be TRBD1 or TRBD2 (5 bases each). Deletions cut 0 bases from V and 4 bases from J, with 9 bases between. CDR3 size: 14 residues. Germline lookup yields CDR1 SGHNT and CDR2 YYREEE (reference sequence). Here the CDR3 reads CASSLGDGPDTQYF. The CDR3 DNA reads as TGTGCCAGCAGCTTGGGGGACGGGCCAGATACGCAGTATTTT.

The sample holds a few counts of this clonotype. The chain links TRBV9 to TRBJ2-7; D gene uncertain. The germline V gene has CDR1 SGDLS and CDR2 YYNGEE. This CDR3 has 11 amino acids. V was clipped by 0 bases and J by 5 bases, with 3 bases between them. The DNA of the CDR3 is TGTGCCAGCAGCGTAGGCCACGAGCAGTACTTC. Encoded protein: CASSVGHEQYF.

V and J are TRBV5-1 and TRBJ2-1, with 7 bases that match TRBD2. CDR1 is SGHRS and CDR2 is YFSETQ in the germline V gene. The J segment lost 6 bases and the V segment lost 4 bases, leaving 16 bases of the junction unmatched. This CDR3 contains 17 residues. CDR3 residues: CASSIITGTTAFNEQFF. For the CDR3, the DNA is TGCGCCAGCAGCATTATTACCGGGACTACCGCCTTCAATGAGCAGTTCTTC. Variable domain in full (rest from reference TRBV5-1 and TRBJ2-1): KAGVTQTPRYLIKTRGQQVTLSCSPISGHRSVSWYQQTPGQGLQFLFEYFSETQRNKGNFPGRFSGRQFSNSRSEMNVSTLELGDSALYLCASSIITGTTAFNEQFFGPGTRLTVL.

On this clonotype itself: One end of the junction does not line up with germline, which may come from a read error. This chain joins TRBV6-2 or TRBV6-3 and TRBJ2-1; D unclear. The CDR3 is 16 amino acids. Germline V lookup: CDR1 MNHEY, CDR2 SVGEGT. The CDR3 sequence: CASCYSVVAAYNEQFF. DNA of the CDR3: TGTGCCAGCTGTTACTCGGTGGTAGCAGCCTACAATGAGCAGTTCTTC.

In this sample, this clonotype turned up a few times. The rearrangement links TRBV2 to TRBJ2-7, with a possible D match to TRBD2 (6 bases). The CDR3 is 12 amino acids. CDR1 and CDR2 from the germline V gene are SNHLY and FYNNEI. Deletions cut 9 bases from V and 0 bases from J, with 9 bases between. Written as DNA, the CDR3 is TGTGCCAGTCACGGGGGCTCCTACGAGCAGTACTTC. Its translation is CASHGGSYEQYF.

This chain connects TRBV7-9 to TRBJ1-4; no reliable D call. The CDR3 covers 11 residues. Trimming left V 5 bases short and J 10 bases short, with 8 bases between. Germline CDR1 and CDR2: SEHNR and FQNEAQ (reference sequence). Here the CDR3 reads CASSGVGKLFF. The CDR3 DNA reads as TGTGCCAGCAGCGGAGTCGGAAAACTGTTTTTT.

This clonotype showed up just a few times. The chain employs TRBV14 and TRBJ2-2; tentative D call: TRBD2 (5 bases). CDR3 size: 13 residues. Per germline, CDR1 SGHDN and CDR2 FVKESK. Trimming removed 4 bases at V and 6 bases at J, with 9 bases between. In DNA, the CDR3 is TGTGCCAGCAGCCCTCAGAGGGCCGGGGAGCTGTTTTTT. It translates to CASSPQRAGELFF.

As to this clonotype: This clone may be a read error of a much larger clone one base away. The chain carries TRBV7-2 and TRBJ2-5, with unresolved D. Looked up from germline, CDR1 is SGHTA and CDR2 is FQGNSA. This CDR3 is 14 amino acids long. Trimming pared 1 base from V and 2 bases from J, leaving 8 bases between. CDR3 sequence: CASSLGPPQETQYF. The CDR3 DNA is TGTGCCAGCAGCTTAGGGCCCCCACAAGAGACCCAGTACTTC.

The genes are TRBV28 and TRBJ1-6, with D perhaps TRBD1 (5 bases). V was pared by 5 bases and J by 7 bases, with 18 bases between. This CDR3 spans 16 amino acids. The germline V gene encodes CDR1 MDHEN and CDR2 SYDVKM. DNA of the CDR3: TGTGCCAGCAGTGACCGGGACGTCTTTAGCAATTCACCCCTCCACTTT. It specifies CASSDRDVFSNSPLHF.

This clonotype was detected a few times. V usage is TRBV20-1 and J usage is TRBJ2-1; D is possibly TRBD1 (5 bases). This CDR3 is built from 13 residues. Trimming left V 0 bases short and J 4 bases short, with 7 bases between. Germline CDR1 DFQATT, CDR2 SNEGSKA (reference sequence). The CDR3 protein is CSARDQGYNEQFF. Written as DNA, the CDR3 is TGCAGTGCTAGAGACCAGGGATACAATGAGCAGTTCTTC.

The chain recombines TRBV12-3 or TRBV12-4 with TRBJ1-5; 8 bases match TRBD1. The CDR3 length is 15 residues. Trimming at V came to 6 bases and at J to 3 bases, leaving 7 bases not matched to a gene. The CDR3 nucleotides are TGTGCCAGCAGCGAGCGGGGACAGGACAATCAGCCCCAGCATTTT. Translating it yields CASSERGQDNQPQHF.

This clonotype was counted only a few times. The rearrangement joins TRBV7-6 to TRBJ2-1, with D uncertain. Germline V lookup: CDR1 SGHVS, CDR2 FNYEAQ. Trimming cost V 7 bases and J 8 bases, with 24 bases left between them. The CDR3 is 16 amino acids. CDR3 in amino acids: CASTPAGPVRPDEQFF. CDR3 DNA: TGTGCCAGCACTCCCGCCGGGCCGGTGCGTCCCGATGAGCAGTTCTTC.

This chain connects TRBV11-1 to TRBJ2-7; 9 positions agree with TRBD1. CDR3 size: 14 residues. V was clipped by 5 bases and J by 5 bases; unmatched bases: 7. The germline CDR1 and CDR2 sequences are SGHAT and FQDESV (reference sequence). The CDR3 region is CASSLTGGEDEQYF. CDR3 coding DNA: TGTGCCAGCAGCCTCACAGGGGGCGAGGACGAGCAGTACTTC.

The CDR3 DNA sequence: TGTGCCAGCAGTTACGGACTAAGGACGGAACAAGAGACCCAGTACTTC. The encoded protein is CASSYGLRTEQETQYF. The V call is TRBV6-5, the J call TRBJ2-5, with D maybe TRBD2 (6 bases). V lost 2 bases and J lost 2, with 15 bases in between. Per the germline V gene, CDR1 is MNHEY and CDR2 is SVGAGI. The CDR3 is made up of 16 amino acids.